These 25 T cell receptor beta chains originate from one sample sequenced in a study of T cell responses to AZD1222 COVID-19 vaccine. Repertoires were generated with immunoSEQ multiplex PCR, while TCRdb's copy carries only in-frame clones and drops some. The sample comprises 85,000 to 120,000 clones, about 90% of which are singletons, and approximately 8.2% rests with the top ten. The input for sequencing was peripheral blood, taken 28 days after the second AZD1222 dose. These TCRs come from an adult who received the AZD1222 COVID-19 vaccine.

This clone was recorded only once. The rearrangement uses TRBV7-9 and TRBJ2-5; possibly TRBD1 or TRBD2 for D (5 bases each). This CDR3 has 16 amino acids. CDR1 is SEHNR, CDR2 FQNEAQ, per germline (reference sequence). V dropped 5 bases and J dropped 4 bases, with 20 bases sitting between them. CDR3 sequence reads: CASSEPGLGWRETQYF. The CDR3 DNA reads as TGTGCCAGCAGCGAGCCGGGGCTGGGTTGGAGAGAGACCCAGTACTTC.

This chain connects TRBV2 to TRBJ2-2; D perhaps matches TRBD2 (6 bases). The CDR3 extends over 13 amino acids. Deletions cut 5 bases from V and 9 bases from J, with 13 bases between. Germline values: CDR1 SNHLY, CDR2 FYNNEI. The chain's CDR3 is CASSLGGPRELFF. The CDR3, as DNA: TGTGCCAGCAGTCTCGGGGGTCCCCGGGAGCTGTTTTTT. Full variable domain (outside the CDR3, taken from reference TRBV2 and TRBJ2-2): EPEVTQTPSHQVTQMGQEVILRCVPISNHLYFYWYRQILGQKVEFLVSFYNNEISEKSEIFDDQFSVERPDGSNFTLKIRSTKLEDSAMYFCASSLGGPRELFFGEGSRLTVL.

This chain uses TRBV12-3 or TRBV12-4 with TRBJ2-1, with D unclear. The ends were cut back, 5 bases at V and 10 bases at J, with 12 bases in the middle. The CDR3 length is 12 residues. The CDR3 is CASSPDFGEQFF. CDR3 DNA sequence: TGTGCCAGCAGTCCCGACTTTGGAGAGCAGTTCTTC.

Turning to this clone: This likely traces to a read error, being one base from a far larger clone. The V gene is TRBV7-9, the J gene TRBJ2-7, with D unclear. Germline V gene lookup returns CDR1 SEHNR and CDR2 FQNEAQ (reference sequence). The ends were cut back, 3 bases at V and 3 bases at J, with 6 bases in the middle. CDR3 length: 12 residues. The CDR3 spells CASSLGFYEQYF. The CDR3 nucleotides read TGTGCCAGCAGCTTGGGATTCTACGAGCAGTACTTC. The full variable domain, rest sourced from reference TRBV7-9 and TRBJ2-7, is DTGVSQNPRHKITKRGQNVTFRCDPISEHNRLYWYRQTLGQGPEFLTYFQNEAQLEKSRLLSDRFSAERPKGSFSTLEIQRTEQGDSAMYLCASSLGFYEQYFGPGTRLTVT.

The chain joins TRBV10-3 to TRBJ1-1; a weak D match, TRBD1 (5 bases). This CDR3 contains 14 residues. Germline CDR1 ENHRY, CDR2 SYGVKD. The germline V and J ends were trimmed by 1 base and 2 bases, with 8 bases remaining between them. The CDR3 coding sequence is TGTGCCATCAGTGAGTTGGGGGTCAACACTGAAGCTTTCTTT. Amino acids: CAISELGVNTEAFF.

The rearrangement uses TRBV10-3 and TRBJ1-4; D may be TRBD1 (5 bases). This CDR3 spans 17 amino acids. CDR1 and CDR2 (germline): ENHRY, SYGVKD. Between the trimmed V and J ends, which lost 6 bases and 0 bases, there was a span of 17 bases. The CDR3 bases are TGTGCCATCAGCCCCGGGACCACAGCGGCAACTAATGAAAAACTGTTTTTT. Its protein is CAISPGTTAATNEKLFF.

The chain recombines TRBV5-1 with TRBJ2-1; TRBD1 is a possible D gene (5 bases). V gave up 2 bases and J gave up 8 bases, with 20 bases separating them. Germline lookup yields CDR1 SGHRS and CDR2 YFSETQ. This CDR3 has 16 residues. This CDR3 reads CASSLGVKGFLDEQFF. DNA of the CDR3: TGCGCCAGCAGCTTAGGGGTGAAGGGGTTTTTGGATGAGCAGTTCTTC.

The CDR3 is CAIRGLNTEAFF. The CDR3 bases are TGTGCCATCAGGGGGTTGAACACTGAAGCTTTCTTT. V is TRBV10-3 and J is TRBJ1-1; D not resolved. Germline CDR1 is ENHRY and CDR2 is SYGVKD. V was clipped by 6 bases and J by 0 bases, with 5 bases between them. This CDR3 is 12 amino acids long.

This clone rates as medium-sized. The V and J genes are TRBV27 and TRBJ2-7, with TRBD1 matching 9 bases. Germline CDR1 reads MNHEY; CDR2 reads SMNVEV (reference sequence). The CDR3 extends over 14 amino acids. After removal of 4 bases from V and 3 bases from J, the junction contained 4 bases not matched to a gene. CDR3: CASSWDRAGYEQYF. In nucleotides, the CDR3 is TGTGCCAGCAGTTGGGACAGGGCAGGCTACGAGCAGTACTTC.

This CDR3 reads CASSLGSATYEQYF. In nucleotides, the CDR3 is TGTGCCAGCAGCTTGGGCAGTGCAACCTACGAGCAGTACTTC. The chain carries TRBV11-2 and TRBJ2-7, with D unclear. The CDR3 sequence is 14 residues long. Germline CDR1 is SGHAT and CDR2 is FQNNGV. The V end was cut by 3 bases, the J end by 2 bases, with 11 bases between.

The rearrangement links TRBV4-3 to TRBJ2-3; 9 positions agree with TRBD2. The CDR3 is made up of 17 amino acids. J lost 4 bases, V lost 0 bases, and 8 bases had no gene match. The V gene's germline CDR1 is LGHNA and CDR2 YSLEER. CDR3 DNA: TGCGCCAGCAGCCAAGATGACGCGGGGGGGGACGCAGATACGCAGTATTTT. Protein: CASSQDDAGGDADTQYF.

Only a few counts were recorded for this clone. The chain uses TRBV11-3 and TRBJ1-5; the D is unclear. The CDR3 covers 13 residues. Germline V gives CDR1 SGHNT, CDR2 YENEEA. The V end lost 4 bases, the J end lost 9 bases, and 13 bases lay between the germline ends. The CDR3 is CASSSRFRWPQHF. CDR3 nucleotides: TGTGCCAGCAGCTCCAGATTCCGTTGGCCCCAGCATTTT.

V is TRBV5-1 and J is TRBJ2-4; D is possibly TRBD2 (6 bases). CDR1 and CDR2 from the germline V gene are SGHRS and YFSETQ. Trimming took off 4 bases at V and 5 bases at J, with 13 bases between the two ends. The CDR3 length is 14 residues. In nucleotides, the CDR3 is TGCGCCAGCAGCCGGGGGACGGCCGAAAACATTCAGTACTTC. It translates to CASSRGTAENIQYF.

The chain carries TRBV27 and TRBJ2-7; no firm D call. V lost 3 bases to trimming and J lost 3 bases, with 15 bases between them. This CDR3 is 15 amino acids long. Per the germline V gene, CDR1 is MNHEY and CDR2 is SMNVEV (reference sequence). CDR3 in amino acids: CASSFSPDMYYEQYF. The CDR3, as DNA: TGTGCCAGCAGTTTTTCCCCCGACATGTACTACGAGCAGTACTTC.

This chain joins TRBV12-3 or TRBV12-4 and TRBJ1-2; the D gene is possibly TRBD1 (6 bases). V lost 3 bases and J 7 bases, leaving 12 bases between the germline ends. This CDR3 comprises 13 residues. The CDR3 protein is CASSFIGGLGYTF. The CDR3 nucleotides are TGTGCCAGCAGTTTTATTGGGGGCCTTGGCTACACCTTC.

V is TRBV9 and J is TRBJ2-1, with D tentatively TRBD1 (5 bases). With 4 bases removed from V and 7 bases from J, the gap between germline ends came to 9 bases. Germline V gives CDR1 SGDLS, CDR2 YYNGEE. This CDR3 contains 12 residues. Here the CDR3 reads CASSPQENEQFF. CDR3 in DNA: TGTGCCAGCAGCCCACAGGAAAATGAGCAGTTCTTC.

The genes are TRBV18 and TRBJ1-5; D is possibly TRBD1 (5 bases). V lost 1 base and J lost 1, with 8 bases in between. Germline CDR1 and CDR2: KGHSH and LQKENI. This CDR3 has 15 residues. The CDR3 is CASSPQGLSNQPQHF. CDR3 coding DNA: TGTGCCAGCTCACCACAGGGACTCAGCAATCAGCCCCAGCATTTT. The full variable domain, its missing parts supplied by reference TRBV18 and TRBJ1-5, is NAGVMQNPRHLVRRRGQEARLRCSPMKGHSHVYWYRQLPEEGLKFMVYLQKENIIDESGMPKERFSAEFPKEGPSILRIQQVVRGDSAAYFCASSPQGLSNQPQHFGDGTRLSIL.

CDR3 bases: TGTGCCAGCAGCTTAGTTGGGGACAGGGATGATGAGCAGTTCTTC. Encoded protein: CASSLVGDRDDEQFF. The V call is TRBV11-3, the J call TRBJ2-1; 9 bases are shared with TRBD1. The V gene's germline CDR1 is SGHNT and CDR2 YENEEA. This CDR3 spans 15 amino acids. Unmatched junction bases numbered 6, after V lost 1 base and J lost 8 bases.

The chain recombines TRBV6-5 with TRBJ2-7; D gene ambiguous. The CDR3 runs 15 residues. Trimming left V 0 bases short and J 0 bases short, with 9 bases between. CDR1 and CDR2 (germline): MNHEY, SVGAGI. DNA of the CDR3: TGTGCCAGCAGTTACTCGCCGTCGAGCTCCTACGAGCAGTACTTC. Translation: CASSYSPSSSYEQYF.

The rearrangement uses TRBV7-3 and TRBJ2-3, with D perhaps being TRBD1 or TRBD2 (5 bases each). Per the germline V gene, CDR1 is SGHTA and CDR2 is FQGTGA. The ends were cut back, 2 bases at V and 8 bases at J, with 8 bases in the middle. The CDR3 consists of 12 residues. In DNA, the CDR3 is TGTGCCAGCAGCTTATTGGGGACTACGCAGTATTTT. Amino acid sequence: CASSLLGTTQYF.

This chain links TRBV5-1 with TRBJ1-2; TRBD1 matches at 7 bases. The junction had 7 bases not matched to a gene; V was cut back by 4 bases and J by 7 bases. The CDR3 contains 13 residues. Germline V gene sequence: CDR1 SGHRS, CDR2 YFSETQ. CDR3 DNA: TGCGCCAGCAGCATTGAAACAGGGGTTGGCTACACCTTC. Translation: CASSIETGVGYTF.

The V call is TRBV6-5, the J call TRBJ1-2, with a weak D call TRBD1 (6 bases). Trimming pared 0 bases from V and 4 bases from J, leaving 12 bases between. The CDR3 is made up of 15 amino acids. From germline, CDR1 is MNHEY and CDR2 SVGAGI. Written as DNA, the CDR3 is TGTGCCAGCAGTTACTCGGGGGGGCTTAGCTATGGCTACACCTTC. It is translated as CASSYSGGLSYGYTF.

This clone occurred once. The chain combines TRBV5-1 with TRBJ2-3; 8 bases align to TRBD1. The CDR3 runs to 16 residues. Germline assignment: CDR1 SGHRS and CDR2 YFSETQ. The trim removed 0 bases at V and 2 bases at J, leaving 5 bases unmatched. CDR3 bases: TGCGCCAGCAGCTTGGTTCCGGACAGGGACACAGATACGCAGTATTTT. Translating gives CASSLVPDRDTDTQYF.

The chain carries TRBV6-5 and TRBJ2-7; TRBD1 matches at 8 bases. V lost 5 bases, J lost 3 bases, and 6 bases stayed unmatched. Germline assignment: CDR1 MNHEY and CDR2 SVGAGI. This CDR3 comprises 14 residues. CDR3 loop: CASSTGTGVYEQYF. CDR3 in DNA: TGTGCCAGCAGTACTGGGACAGGAGTCTACGAGCAGTACTTC.

The rearrangement links TRBV9 to TRBJ1-3; 7 nucleotides match TRBD1. This CDR3 has 12 residues. V lost 4 bases, J lost 12 bases, and 7 bases stayed unmatched. Germline V CDR1 and CDR2: SGDLS, YYNGEE. This chain's CDR3 is CASSPTGDSIYF. CDR3 nucleotides: TGTGCCAGCAGCCCCACGGGGGACAGCATATATTTT.